The clone carrying this T cell receptor (beta chain) was observed at least ten times. This sample was taken from a study of response to subunit inactivated influenza vaccine. Germline CDR1 is SGHTA and CDR2 is FQGNSA. The J segment lost 2 bases and the V segment lost 3 bases, leaving 12 bases of the junction unmatched. This CDR3 region has 17 residues. TCRdb independently ran MiXCR on the RT-PCR reads; one entry per CDR3 protein. The sample shows just under 550,000 distinct CDR3 sequences, approximately 22% of them seen only once. These data are also associated with another study on T cells expressing NK-cell markers. As that report states: TCR beta cDNA was made by 5'RACE template switching with UMIs. Eight donors were sequenced, seven testing HCMV-seropositive and one testing seronegative.

This sample comprised CD4+ T cells sorted from PBMCs, obtained roughly 12 days after vaccination. This chain joins TRBV7-2 and TRBJ2-7; 8 nucleotides align to TRBD2. This TCR was sampled from a man between 50 and 59 years old who received an inactivated influenza vaccine. This CDR3 reads CASSFGGGRHRTYEQYF. The CDR3 nucleotides are TGTGCCAGCAGCTTCGGGGGGGGCCGTCACCGAACCTACGAGCAGTACTTC.